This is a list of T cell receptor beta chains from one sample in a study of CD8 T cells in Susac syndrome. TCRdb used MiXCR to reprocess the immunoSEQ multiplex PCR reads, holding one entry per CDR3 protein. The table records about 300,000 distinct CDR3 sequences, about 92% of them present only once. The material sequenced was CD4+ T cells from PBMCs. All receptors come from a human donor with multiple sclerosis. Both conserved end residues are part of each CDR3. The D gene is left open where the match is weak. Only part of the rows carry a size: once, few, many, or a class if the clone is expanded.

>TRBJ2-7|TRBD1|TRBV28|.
TGTGCCAGCAGGGGGGGTCCGGGACAGGGGATCGAGCAGTACTTC
CASRGGPGQGIEQYF
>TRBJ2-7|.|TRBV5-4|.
TGTGCCAGCAGCTTAAGTTTTGAGGTGGGCAGAACCTACGAGCAGTACTTC
CASSLSFEVGRTYEQYF
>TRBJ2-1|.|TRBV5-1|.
TGCGCCAGCAGCCTAGACCTTATCTCCTACAATGAGCAGTTCTTC
CASSLDLISYNEQFF
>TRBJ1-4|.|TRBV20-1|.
TGCAGTGCTAGCCCGGCGCGAGTGGGTAATGAAAAACTGTTTTTT
CSASPARVGNEKLFF
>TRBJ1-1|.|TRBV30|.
TGTGCCTGGTCGGGCGTAAACACTGAAGCTTTCTTT
CAWSGVNTEAFF
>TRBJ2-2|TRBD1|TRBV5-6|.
TGTGCCAGCAGCCCGACAGGGAATCCCGGGGAGCTGTTTTTT
CASSPTGNPGELFF
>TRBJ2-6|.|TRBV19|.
TGTGCCAGTAGTATAATACAGGGACCTGGGGCCAACGTCCTGACTTTC
CASSIIQGPGANVLTF
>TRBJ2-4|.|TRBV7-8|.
TGTGCCAGCAGCTTAGGGCGGGTAGCCAAAAACATTCAGTACTTC
CASSLGRVAKNIQYF
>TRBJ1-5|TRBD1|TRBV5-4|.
TGTGCCAGCAGCTTGGGTACAGGGGAACCCCAGCATTTT
CASSLGTGEPQHF
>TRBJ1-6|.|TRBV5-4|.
TGTGCCAGCAGCTTACCAAGGAATAATTCACCCCTCCACTTT
CASSLPRNNSPLHF
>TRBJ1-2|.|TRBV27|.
TGTGCCAGCAGTCCCACCGAGGGCTGGTCGTCTCGTGGCTACACCTTC
CASSPTEGWSSRGYTF
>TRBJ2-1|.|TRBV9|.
TGTGCCAGCAGCGTAGCGGTCACTGCGTACAATGAGCAGTTCTTC
CASSVAVTAYNEQFF
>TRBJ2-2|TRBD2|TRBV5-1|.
TGCGCCAGCAGCGGGGGACTAGCGCCCAGTAAGAACACCGGGGAGCTGTTTTTT
CASSGGLAPSKNTGELFF
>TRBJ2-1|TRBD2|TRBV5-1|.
TGCGCCAGCAGCTTGGAGGTAGCGGGAGGCGATGAGCAGTTCTTC
CASSLEVAGGDEQFF
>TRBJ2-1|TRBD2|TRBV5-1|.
TGCGCCAGCAGCCCGGGACTAGCGGGAGTGCAGACCCAATATGAGCAGTTCTTC
CASSPGLAGVQTQYEQFF
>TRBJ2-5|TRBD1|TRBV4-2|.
TGTGCCAGCAGCCAAGACGGGTCGCAGGGGGAAGAGACCCAGTACTTC
CASSQDGSQGEETQYF
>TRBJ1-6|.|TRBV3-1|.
TGTGCCAGCAGCCAACGGGAGACGAATTCACCCCTCCACTTT
CASSQRETNSPLHF
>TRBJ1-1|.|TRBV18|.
TGTGCCAGCTCACCAAGGCAGCCGAACACTGAAGCTTTCTTT
CASSPRQPNTEAFF
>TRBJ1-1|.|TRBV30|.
TGTGCCTGGAGTTTTCTGGGGGACACTGAAGCTTTCTTT
CAWSFLGDTEAFF
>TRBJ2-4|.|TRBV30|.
TGTGCCTGGAGTGACCTGCAAGGGGTGAAAAACATTCAGTACTTC
CAWSDLQGVKNIQYF
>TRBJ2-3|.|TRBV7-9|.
TGTGCCAGCAGCTTCCGGAGCCCTAGCACAGATACGCAGTATTTT
CASSFRSPSTDTQYF
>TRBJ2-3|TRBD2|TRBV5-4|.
TGTGCCAGCAGCTCTGCGGGAGGGCCGGTAGATACGCAGTATTTT
CASSSAGGPVDTQYF
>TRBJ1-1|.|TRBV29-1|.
TGCAGCGTGGCCCTGGGGGGGGAAGCTTTCTTT
CSVALGGEAFF
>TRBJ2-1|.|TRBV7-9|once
TGTGCCAGCAGCTACGACGGCAGCTCCTACAATGAGCAGTTCTTC
CASSYDGSSYNEQFF
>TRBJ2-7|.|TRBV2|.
TGTGCCAGCAGTGAAACAGGTCAGCCGTACGAGCAGTACTTC
CASSETGQPYEQYF
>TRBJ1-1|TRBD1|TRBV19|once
TGTGCCAGTAGACAACGGGACAGGGAGACTGAAGCTTTCTTT
CASRQRDRETEAFF
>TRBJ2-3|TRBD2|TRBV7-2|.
TGTGCCAGCAGCTTAGAGAGCGGGGGGGACACAGATACGCAGTATTTT
CASSLESGGDTDTQYF
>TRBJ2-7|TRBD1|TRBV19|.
TGTGCCAGTAGTGGAGGACAGGATACCTACGAGCAGTACTTC
CASSGGQDTYEQYF
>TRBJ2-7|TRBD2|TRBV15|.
TGTGCCACCAGCAGAGATGGGTCGGGAGGGTACGAGCAGTACTTC
CATSRDGSGGYEQYF
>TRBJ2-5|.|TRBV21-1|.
TGTGCCAGCAGCAAGGTGTCCCAAGAGACCCAGTACTTC
CASSKVSQETQYF
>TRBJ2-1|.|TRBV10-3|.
TGTGCCATCAGTGAGTCGGGACTCCGGGGACTTGAGCAGTTCTTC
CAISESGLRGLEQFF
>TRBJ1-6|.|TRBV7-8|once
TGTGCCAGCAGCTTAGAGGGACAAGCCTATAATTCACCCCTCCACTTT
CASSLEGQAYNSPLHF
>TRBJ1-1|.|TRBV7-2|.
TGTGCCAGCAAGCCGGCGTATGCGGGTCGTACTGAAGCTTTCTTT
CASKPAYAGRTEAFF
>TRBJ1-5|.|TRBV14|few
TGTGCCAGCAGCCAAGATCTTGGGCAGCCCCAGCATTTT
CASSQDLGQPQHF
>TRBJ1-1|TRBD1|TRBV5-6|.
TGTGCCAGCAGCCCGCAGGGGACAGGGCGGAACACTGAAGCTTTCTTT
CASSPQGTGRNTEAFF
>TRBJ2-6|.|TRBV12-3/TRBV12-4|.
TGTGCCAGCAGTATCGACAGGACTGGGGCCAACGTCCTGACTTTC
CASSIDRTGANVLTF
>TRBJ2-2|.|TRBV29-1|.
TGCAGCGTTGGTGGGGAAGCGGGCCGGTACACCGGGGAGCTGTTTTTT
CSVGGEAGRYTGELFF
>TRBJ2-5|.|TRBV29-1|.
TGCAGCGTTGAAACTCCCCAAAGCTCCTCGGGGTACTTC
CSVETPQSSSGYF
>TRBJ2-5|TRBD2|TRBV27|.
TGTGCCAGCAGTTTTCTAGCGGGAACTGGTGGCCAAGAGACCCAGTACTTC
CASSFLAGTGGQETQYF
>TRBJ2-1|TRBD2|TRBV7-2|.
TGTGCCAGCAGCTTAGGGGGAGGGGATTCCTACAATGAGCAGTTCTTC
CASSLGGGDSYNEQFF
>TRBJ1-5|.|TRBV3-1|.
TGTGCCAGCAGCCAAGAAGTCGAGAATCAGGCCCAGCATTTT
CASSQEVENQAQHF
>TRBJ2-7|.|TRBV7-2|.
TGTGCCAGCAGCCCAGGAGGTATACCATACGAGCAGTACTTC
CASSPGGIPYEQYF